This is a list of T cell receptor beta chains from one sample in a study of blood T cell repertoires in COVID-19. Profiled with immunoSEQ multiplex PCR; TCRdb holds only in-frame clones, not every one. The data show 250,000 to 300,000 clones, approximately 81% seen once. Sequences were obtained from peripheral blood. The source of these receptors is a man aged 55 to 70 with acute or convalescent COVID-19. Each CDR3 is given with its conserved first and last residue. D genes are given only for firm matches. Part of the rows lack a size; the others show once, few, many or a class for expanded clones.

J gene,V gene,D gene,clone size,CDR3 DNA,CDR3 protein
TRBJ2-3,TRBV7-3,TRBD2,-,TGTGCCAGCAGCCGGGGGCTAGCGGGAGGAGGGACGCAGTATTTT,CASSRGLAGGGTQYF
TRBJ2-5,TRBV5-1,-,-,TGCGCCAGCAGCTTGGAGGGGGTTGGGGAGACCCAGTACTTC,CASSLEGVGETQYF
TRBJ2-2,TRBV7-6,TRBD1,few,TGTGCCAGCAGCTCGGACAGGGCCGTCACCGGGGAGCTGTTTTTT,CASSSDRAVTGELFF
TRBJ2-7,TRBV4-1,-,-,TGCGCCAGCACTCCGGTGTGGGGCCACGCAGCGTCCTCCGAGCAGTACTTC,CASTPVWGHAASSEQYF
TRBJ1-5,TRBV30,-,-,TGTGCCTGGAATCGAGGACAGCACAATCAGCCCCAGCATTTT,CAWNRGQHNQPQHF
TRBJ2-1,TRBV19,TRBD2,-,TGTGCCAGTAGACCAGCGGGAGTAAAGTTTTATGAGCAGTTCTTC,CASRPAGVKFYEQFF
TRBJ2-2,TRBV19,TRBD1,-,TGTGCCAGTAGTATGAACAGGGGTCAGAACACCGGGGAGCTGTTTTTT,CASSMNRGQNTGELFF
TRBJ1-3,TRBV6-6,TRBD1,-,TGTGCCAGCAGCAGCGTGATCGGCGGAACGGACAGGTCCTCTGGAAACACCATATATTTT,CASSSVIGGTDRSSGNTIYF
TRBJ1-1,TRBV28,-,-,TGTGCCAGCAGCCTTCTAATGAACACTGAAGCTTTCTTT,CASSLLMNTEAFF
TRBJ1-6,TRBV19,-,-,TGTGCCAGTAGTTCGACACGCTCTTCACCCCTCCACTTT,CASSSTRSSPLHF
TRBJ2-3,TRBV19,TRBD2,-,TGTGCCAGTAGTATAGTGGGACTAGCGGAGAGCACAGATACGCAGTATTTT,CASSIVGLAESTDTQYF
TRBJ2-2,TRBV24-1,TRBD1,-,TGTGCCACCAGTGATTCGGGACAGTTAACCGGGGAGCTGTTTTTT,CATSDSGQLTGELFF
TRBJ2-2,TRBV6-5,TRBD1,-,TGTGCCAGCAGTCAACCGGGACAGCGGACCGGGGAGCTGTTTTTT,CASSQPGQRTGELFF
TRBJ1-1,TRBV19,-,-,TGTGCCAGCATCCTAAACACTGAAGCTTTCTTT,CASILNTEAFF
TRBJ2-7,TRBV6-5,TRBD1,-,TGTGCCAGCAGTTACCAGGGGGCCACCTACGAGCAGTACTTC,CASSYQGATYEQYF
TRBJ1-2,TRBV28,TRBD1,-,TGTGCCAGCAGTTTAATCCGACAGGGTGACCTGTATGGCTACACCTTC,CASSLIRQGDLYGYTF
TRBJ1-2,TRBV4-2,TRBD1,-,TGTGCCAGCAGCCAACAAAGTCTCCAGGGGGGTGGCTACACCTTC,CASSQQSLQGGGYTF
TRBJ1-2,TRBV5-1,-,-,TGCGCCAGCAGCCCCGCGGGTCTCCCGTATGGCTACACCTTC,CASSPAGLPYGYTF
TRBJ2-5,TRBV5-1,-,-,TGCGCCAGCAGTTCGTCACTAGCATCTGAGACCCAGTACTTC,CASSSSLASETQYF
TRBJ2-7,TRBV5-1,-,-,TGCGCCAGCAGCTTGACAGCTACAACCTACGAGCAGTACTTC,CASSLTATTYEQYF
TRBJ1-4,TRBV12-5,-,-,TGTGCTAGTGGTTTGGTACGGATCCGGGGAAACGGAGAAAAACTGTTTTTT,CASGLVRIRGNGEKLFF
TRBJ2-2,TRBV7-8,-,-,TGTGCCAGCAGCTTAGTCGGCAGGGGCCCTCGTAGTACCGGGGAGCTGTTTTTT,CASSLVGRGPRSTGELFF
TRBJ2-1,TRBV6-5,TRBD2,-,TGTGCCAGCAGTTACCGGGGGAGGGGCTACAATGAGCAGTTCTTC,CASSYRGRGYNEQFF
TRBJ1-5,TRBV19,TRBD1,-,TGTGCCAGTAGTGTGACAGGGGGCGCCGGCAATCAGCCCCAGCATTTT,CASSVTGGAGNQPQHF
TRBJ2-3,TRBV3-1/TRBV3-2,TRBD2,-,TGTGCCAGCAGCCAAGGATATAGCGGGAGGTTCGAGGGGACAGATACGCAGTATTTT,CASSQGYSGRFEGTDTQYF
TRBJ2-5,TRBV2,TRBD1,-,TGTGCCAGCAGTGATTTGGCAGGGGGCGAGACCCAGTACTTC,CASSDLAGGETQYF
TRBJ2-7,TRBV10-3,-,-,TGTGCCATCAGGTGGTCGGTCGGCTACGAGCAGTACTTC,CAIRWSVGYEQYF
TRBJ1-3,TRBV6-5,TRBD1,few,TGTGCCAGCAGATCGGACAGGGGTGACACCATATATTTT,CASRSDRGDTIYF
TRBJ2-3,TRBV11-2,TRBD2,-,TGTGCCAGCAGCCCCTGGACTAGCGGAAGCACAGATACGCAGTATTTT,CASSPWTSGSTDTQYF
TRBJ2-5,TRBV3-1/TRBV3-2,TRBD2,-,TGTGCCAGCACACGGGGGGGGCAAGAGACCCAGTACTTC,CASTRGGQETQYF
TRBJ1-2,TRBV7-2,TRBD1,-,TGTGCCAGCAGCCCCAGGGGGCTGCCCACAACCAACTATGGCTACACCTTC,CASSPRGLPTTNYGYTF
TRBJ1-1,TRBV5-1,TRBD1,-,TGCGCCAGCAGCACTGACAGGGGCCTGAACACTGAAGCTTTCTTT,CASSTDRGLNTEAFF
TRBJ2-1,TRBV6-4,TRBD2,-,TGTGCCAGCAGCTCACTAGCGGGAGCCTACAATGAGCAGTTCTTC,CASSSLAGAYNEQFF
TRBJ1-4,TRBV30,TRBD1,-,TGTGCCTGGAGCCTCAGGGGGCTAGCTAATGAAAAACTGTTTTTT,CAWSLRGLANEKLFF
TRBJ2-2,TRBV20-1,-,-,TGCAGTGCGAAGCACACCGGGGAGCTGTTTTTT,CSAKHTGELFF
TRBJ1-5,TRBV3-1/TRBV3-2,-,-,TGTGCCAGCAGCCAAGATCACATTAATCAGCCCCAGCATTTT,CASSQDHINQPQHF
TRBJ1-2,TRBV5-1,TRBD1,-,TGCGCCAGCAGCTTGCGGGACAGGGTAGGCCGGGACTATGGCTACACCTTC,CASSLRDRVGRDYGYTF
TRBJ2-5,TRBV4-1,TRBD2,-,TGCGCCAGCAGCCTTGGACTAGCCCAAGAGACCCAGTACTTC,CASSLGLAQETQYF
TRBJ2-1,TRBV5-1,TRBD1,-,TGCGCCAGCAGGACAGGGGGCGGGAATGAGCAGTTCTTC,CASRTGGGNEQFF
TRBJ1-4,TRBV9,TRBD1,-,TGTGCCAGCAGCACATCCGGGACAGGGGATGAAAAACTGTTTTTT,CASSTSGTGDEKLFF
TRBJ2-5,TRBV14,TRBD1,-,TGTGCCAGCAGCCTACAGGGGGCATTCGAGACCCAGTACTTC,CASSLQGAFETQYF
TRBJ2-7,TRBV10-2,TRBD2,-,TGCGCCTCCAGGGGCGGGACTAGCGGGGAGAAGTACGAGCAGTACTTC,CASRGGTSGEKYEQYF
TRBJ1-1,TRBV5-1,TRBD1,-,TGCGCCAGCAGCTTGGAGGGACAGGGCACTGAAGCTTTCTTT,CASSLEGQGTEAFF
TRBJ2-7,TRBV28,-,-,TGTGCCAGCAGTCCCCCCGGCGGGGTGGAGCAGTACTTC,CASSPPGGVEQYF
TRBJ1-2,TRBV13,TRBD1,-,TGTGCCAGCAGCTTAGAGAACAGGGGGAACCACGACTATGGCTACACCTTC,CASSLENRGNHDYGYTF
TRBJ2-1,TRBV28,TRBD2,-,TGTGCCAGCCAAACCGGAGGACTAGCGGGGCGCTCCTACAATGAGCAGTTCTTC,CASQTGGLAGRSYNEQFF
TRBJ2-5,TRBV6-2/TRBV6-3,TRBD2,-,TGTGCCAGCAGTTACGGAGGACTAGCGGGAGTGGGAGAGACCCAGTACTTC,CASSYGGLAGVGETQYF
TRBJ2-5,TRBV4-1,-,-,TGCGCCAGCAGCCGAAACAGCAGAGAGACCCAGTACTTC,CASSRNSRETQYF
TRBJ2-7,TRBV7-2,TRBD2,few,TGTGCCAGCAGCCCAAGGAGTGCGGCGGGAGGGGGCGAGCAGTACTTC,CASSPRSAAGGGEQYF
TRBJ1-1,TRBV29-1,-,-,TGCAGCGTTGAGGAGGGGCTGGGGGCTTTCTTT,CSVEEGLGAFF
TRBJ1-1,TRBV9,TRBD1,-,TGTGCCAGCAGCGCGGGGACAGGGGGGCAACCTCCCACTGAAGCTTTCTTT,CASSAGTGGQPPTEAFF
TRBJ2-5,TRBV18,-,once,TGTGCCAGCTCACCGGGACATAACCAAGAGACCCAGTACTTC,CASSPGHNQETQYF
TRBJ1-1,TRBV19,TRBD1,-,TGTGCCAGTAGTATTCGGACAGGCCCCGGAGCTTTCTTT,CASSIRTGPGAFF
TRBJ1-1,TRBV9,TRBD1,-,TGTGCCAGCAGCCTTTCAGGGGGCGGACTCACTGAAGCTTTCTTT,CASSLSGGGLTEAFF
TRBJ1-6,TRBV9,TRBD1,few,TGTGCCAGCAGCGGCGGCGGGACAGGGCCCTATAATTCACCCCTCCACTTT,CASSGGGTGPYNSPLHF
TRBJ2-5,TRBV7-6,-,-,TGTGCCAGCAGCTTAGGGGCTTTCCAAGAGACCCAGTACTTC,CASSLGAFQETQYF
TRBJ1-1,TRBV19,TRBD1,-,TGTGCCAGTAGTATACAGGGGGCATACACTGAAGCTTTCTTT,CASSIQGAYTEAFF
TRBJ2-7,TRBV25-1,-,many,TGTGCCAGCAGTGAGACGGGGTTGTACGAGCAGTACTTC,CASSETGLYEQYF
TRBJ2-6,TRBV5-1,-,-,TGCGCCAGCAGCTTGCCTTTCCCTGGGGCCAACGTCCTGACTTTC,CASSLPFPGANVLTF
TRBJ2-5,TRBV19,-,-,TGTGCCAGTAGTATAACGGGGATCCAAGAGACCCAGTACTTC,CASSITGIQETQYF